The 29 T cell receptor beta chains below were found in one sample sequenced in a study of post-analysis software for immune sequencing data. The authors incorporated unique molecular identifiers into the TCR beta cDNA libraries. TCRdb re-analysed the PCR reads in MiXCR, keeping a single row per CDR3 protein. The data show roughly 180,000 distinct CDR3 sequences, 30% seen once. Study conclusions and caveats: A few TRBV segments appeared more often in patients than in controls, and TRBV5-6, TRBV5-1 and TRBV20-1 were among these.

These TCRs are of unknown antigen specificity. The sequencing input was blood. These receptors were taken from a girl aged 10-17 years with multiple sclerosis.

J is TRBJ2-7 and V is TRBV7-2; D may be TRBD1 (6 bases). CDR1 SGHTA and CDR2 FQGNSA come from the germline V gene. CDR3 length equals 15 residues. Trimming removed 5 bases at V and 0 bases at J, with 14 bases between. CDR3 DNA sequence: TGTGCCAGCAGCATCCAAAGGGGGAGCTCCTACGAGCAGTACTTC. The encoded protein is CASSIQRGSSYEQYF.

This clonotype was seen a handful of times. The DNA of the CDR3 is TGTGCCAGCAGGGGGGGGACAGGGGTCCTCAACTACGAGCAGTACTTC. Translation: CASRGGTGVLNYEQYF. The chain combines TRBV2 with TRBJ2-7; 10 bases fit TRBD1. This CDR3 has 16 amino acids. J gave up 3 bases and V 6 bases, and 11 bases lay outside the gene matches. CDR1 SNHLY and CDR2 FYNNEI come from the germline V gene.

The sample holds many counts of this clonotype. The J gene is TRBJ1-2, the V gene TRBV4-2; D ambiguous. CDR1 and CDR2 (germline): LGHNA, YNFKEQ. This CDR3 contains 14 residues. Trimming pared 0 bases from V and 3 bases from J, leaving 8 bases between. The CDR3 bases are TGTGCCAGCAGCCAAGAGTACAGTTACTATGGCTACACCTTC. The encoded protein is CASSQEYSYYGYTF.

This clonotype was seen more than once but under ten times. The gene calls are TRBV5-1 and TRBJ1-1; 8 bases line up with TRBD1. CDR3 length equals 17 residues. Per germline, CDR1 SGHRS and CDR2 YFSETQ. The junction had 14 bases not matched to a gene; V was cut back by 2 bases and J by 5 bases. The CDR3 is CASSFGQGASRGTEAFF. DNA for the CDR3: TGCGCCAGCAGCTTCGGGCAGGGGGCCTCTAGGGGGACTGAAGCTTTCTTT.

This clonotype was counted at least ten times. The chain couples TRBV20-1 to TRBJ2-3, with 10 positions matching TRBD1. Germline-derived CDR1 and CDR2 are DFQATT and SNEGSKA (reference sequence). V dropped 3 bases and J dropped 1; count of bases not matched to a gene: 19. This CDR3 is 20 amino acids long. The CDR3 region is CSARTGLYLGQGSRTDTQYF. In DNA form, the CDR3 reads TGCAGTGCTAGGACTGGTCTGTATCTGGGACAGGGGTCCCGCACAGATACGCAGTATTTT.

This clonotype was picked up many times. The chain uses TRBV7-3 and TRBJ2-7; either TRBD1 or TRBD2 may fit D (5 bases each). Germline V lookup: CDR1 SGHTA, CDR2 FQGTGA. Trimming stripped 6 bases from V and 2 bases from J, with 26 bases between. CDR3 length equals 18 residues. CDR3 sequence (DNA): TGTGCCAGCAGACGAACGGACTTCATTAGGGGTGACGCCTACGAGCAGTACTTC. It is translated as CASRRTDFIRGDAYEQYF.

In this sample, this clonotype turned up many times. The chain combines TRBV29-1 with TRBJ2-3, with D possibly TRBD1 on 6 matching bases. This CDR3 has 16 amino acids. The germline gives CDR1 SQVTM, CDR2 ANQGSEA. With 4 bases removed from V and 1 base from J, the gap between germline ends came to 18 bases. This chain's CDR3 is CSVVGTPGEGTDTQYF. As DNA, the CDR3 is TGCAGCGTTGTCGGGACACCCGGAGAAGGCACAGATACGCAGTATTTT.

This clonotype was counted only a few times. The gene calls are TRBV20-1 and TRBJ2-4; D is ambiguous. V shed 3 bases and J shed 5 bases, with 17 bases lying between them. Per germline, CDR1 DFQATT and CDR2 SNEGSKA (reference sequence). The CDR3 loop spans 15 amino acids. CDR3 sequence reads: CSASRLNVAQNIQYF. The CDR3 DNA follows: TGCAGTGCTAGTCGGTTGAATGTGGCCCAAAACATTCAGTACTTC.

Turning to this clonotype: A read error may explain this, as a much larger clone is one base away. The chain has TRBV20-1 and TRBJ2-5, with 8 bases identical to TRBD2. The CDR3 is 18 amino acids. Unmatched junction bases numbered 22, after V lost 5 bases and J lost 5 bases. The germline V gene has CDR1 DFQATT and CDR2 SNEGSKA (reference sequence). CDR3: CSAGPGRAGVGSRETQYF. The CDR3 coding sequence is TGCAGTGCTGGGCCGGGACGAGCGGGAGTTGGTTCTAGGGAGACCCAGTACTTC.

Remarks on this clonotype: A much larger clonotype is one base distant, so this may be a read error. V and J are TRBV6-6 and TRBJ2-1; 8 positions match TRBD2. The CDR3 length is 16 residues. J lost 7 bases, V lost 6 bases, and 14 bases had no gene match. In germline, CDR1 is MNHNY, CDR2 SVGAGI (reference sequence). The CDR3 reads CASRPARAGEGNEQFF. CDR3 nucleotide sequence: TGTGCCAGCAGGCCAGCTCGAGCGGGAGAAGGAAATGAGCAGTTCTTC.

This clonotype turned up a few times. J is TRBJ1-1 and V is TRBV7-2, with 7 bases aligning to TRBD1. V was clipped by 5 bases and J by 4 bases; unmatched bases: 13. The CDR3 covers 16 residues. Germline loops: CDR1 SGHTA, CDR2 FQGNSA. The CDR3 coding sequence is TGTGCCAGCAGCCTCCAGGGGGGCCAAAGGGGCACTGAAGCTTTCTTT. It specifies CASSLQGGQRGTEAFF.

The chain joins TRBV10-3 to TRBJ1-1, with TRBD1 matching over 8 bases. Germline V gene sequence: CDR1 ENHRY, CDR2 SYGVKD. The ends lost 6 bases at V and 1 base at J; junction bases unmatched: 10. The CDR3 totals 16 residues. DNA of the CDR3: TGTGCCATCAGCCTTTCTCGGACAGGGAGGAACACTGAAGCTTTCTTT. Its translation is CAISLSRTGRNTEAFF.

The chain couples TRBV11-2 to TRBJ2-7; D not resolved. The CDR3 runs to 15 residues. Germline CDR1 reads SGHAT; CDR2 reads FQNNGV. V lost 1 base and J 7 bases, leaving 17 bases between the germline ends. The CDR3 is CASSLARLPNNEQYF. In DNA form, the CDR3 reads TGTGCCAGCAGCTTAGCACGGCTTCCGAACAATGAGCAGTACTTC.

In the case of this clonotype: A much more abundant neighbour one base away suggests this may be a read error. The chain employs TRBV7-8 and TRBJ2-1; 8 nucleotides line up with TRBD2. Germline V lookup: CDR1 SGHVS, CDR2 FQNEAQ. The CDR3 runs to 15 residues. The CDR3 nucleotides are TGTGCCGGCAGCTTAACTCTAGCGGGTTACAATGAGCAGTTCTTC. Translating it yields CAGSLTLAGYNEQFF.

Note on this clonotype: This may be a read error, as it is one base from a much larger clone. The chain carries TRBV12-3 or TRBV12-4 and TRBJ2-5, with a weak D call TRBD1 (6 bases). V was clipped by 6 bases and J by 3 bases, with 20 bases between them. The CDR3 totals 16 residues. CDR3 in amino acids: CASSPGSGTNEETQYF. CDR3 DNA: TGTGCCAGCAGCCCAGGGAGTGGGACAAATGAAGAGACCCAGTACTTC.

This clonotype appeared many times. The chain links TRBV28 to TRBJ2-3, with D tentatively TRBD1 (5 bases). V was shortened by 8 bases and J by 0 bases, with 12 bases between the two germline ends. Germline CDR1 reads MDHEN; CDR2 reads SYDVKM. The CDR3 is 14 residues long. The CDR3 sequence: CASGQGASTDTQYF. Here the CDR3 DNA reads TGTGCCAGCGGCCAGGGCGCGAGCACAGATACGCAGTATTTT.

The chain employs TRBV7-2 and TRBJ2-5, with 9 bases lining up with TRBD2. CDR1 is SGHTA, CDR2 FQGNSA, per germline. V gave up 7 bases and J gave up 0 bases; unmatched junction bases: 6. The CDR3 loop spans 15 amino acids. The CDR3 DNA is TGTGCCAGCAATGCGCGGGGGGGGTACCAAGAGACCCAGTACTTC. Amino acid sequence: CASNARGGYQETQYF. Based on the CDR3 plus reference TRBV7-2 and TRBJ2-5, the full variable domain is GAGVSQSPSNKVTEKGKDVELRCDPISGHTALYWYRQSLGQGLEFLIYFQGNSAPDKSGLPSDRFSAERTGGSVSTLTIQRTQQEDSAVYLCASNARGGYQETQYFGPGTRLLVL.

For this clonotype: This could be a read error, since a much larger clone is one nucleotide away. The rearrangement joins TRBV4-1 to TRBJ2-7; 11 bases align to TRBD2. The V gene end was trimmed by 0 bases and the J gene end by 10 bases; junction bases not matched to a gene: 11. Per the germline V gene, CDR1 is MGHRA and CDR2 is YSYEKL. The CDR3 contains 16 residues. The CDR3 region is CASSQEGPLAGDTQYF. The CDR3 bases are TGCGCCAGCAGCCAAGAAGGGCCACTAGCGGGAGACACCCAGTACTTC.

This clonotype was detected once. A read error may be the cause here, since a much bigger clone is one base away. The V call is TRBV7-7, the J call TRBJ2-3; possible D gene TRBD2, 5 bases. Germline CDR1 and CDR2: SSHAT and FNYEAQ (reference sequence). The CDR3 covers 14 residues. Written as DNA, the CDR3 is TGTGCCAGCAGCCCCACGGGGAGCGGAGATGCGCAGTATTTT. Translating it yields CASSPTGSGDAQYF.

Many counts were recorded for this clonotype. The gene calls are TRBV5-5 and TRBJ2-1; D is unresolved. Trimming left V 0 bases short and J 7 bases short, with 8 bases between. The CDR3 loop spans 13 amino acids. CDR1 and CDR2 from the germline V gene are SGHKS and YYEKEE (reference sequence). As DNA, the CDR3 is TGTGCCAGCAGCTTGGAAGGGTGGAATGAGCAGTTCTTC. This sequence encodes CASSLEGWNEQFF.

At least ten counts were recorded for this clonotype. The chain carries TRBV29-1 and TRBJ1-2; 7 bases align to TRBD1. The CDR3 spans 14 residues. From germline, CDR1 is SQVTM and CDR2 ANQGSEA. V gave up 6 bases and J gave up 1 base; unmatched junction bases: 8. The CDR3 loop reads CSVTGTAFNYGYTF. The DNA of the CDR3 is TGCAGCGTCACCGGGACAGCATTTAACTATGGCTACACCTTC.

The chain uses TRBV7-6 and TRBJ1-1; D call uncertain. Germline V gives CDR1 SGHVS, CDR2 FNYEAQ. Trimming removed 5 bases at V and 9 bases at J, with 13 bases between. The CDR3 loop spans 12 amino acids. The CDR3 sequence: CASSPLDRQAFF. Here the CDR3 DNA reads TGTGCCAGCAGCCCCCTAGACCGGCAAGCTTTCTTT.

This clonotype was picked up one time. The chain links TRBV19 to TRBJ2-1, with 11 positions matching TRBD2. The germline V gene encodes CDR1 LNHDA and CDR2 SQIVND (reference sequence). This CDR3 has 18 residues. With 3 bases clipped from V and 0 bases from J, the junction kept 7 bases outside the gene matches. This chain's CDR3 is CASSIAGTSGGSYNEQFF. CDR3 in DNA: TGTGCCAGTAGTATCGCCGGGACTAGCGGAGGCTCCTACAATGAGCAGTTCTTC.

This clonotype was seen a few times. V is TRBV4-1 and J is TRBJ2-5, with D unclear. This CDR3 region has 19 residues. V lost 1 base to trimming and J lost 5 bases, with 26 bases between them. Germline loops: CDR1 MGHRA, CDR2 YSYEKL. CDR3 nucleotide sequence: TGCGCCAGCAGCCAAGTACCCCTGGAAGGTGGTCGAAGGTGGGAGACCCAGTACTTC. Its translation: CASSQVPLEGGRRWETQYF.

This chain connects TRBV5-1 to TRBJ2-1, with TRBD2 matching over 8 bases. The CDR3 consists of 15 residues. V was pared by 5 bases and J by 8 bases, with 12 bases of the junction left unmatched. Germline CDR1 is SGHRS and CDR2 is YFSETQ. The CDR3 region is CASSIRGLVSYEQFF. The CDR3 DNA sequence: TGCGCCAGCAGTATCAGGGGACTAGTTTCTTATGAGCAGTTCTTC.

The rearrangement uses TRBV27 and TRBJ2-2; D might be TRBD2 (5 bases). The CDR3 loop spans 16 amino acids. Germline CDR1 reads MNHEY; CDR2 reads SMNVEV (reference sequence). Trimming shortened V by 0 bases and J by 5 bases, and 13 bases separated the two germline ends. CDR3 in DNA: TGTGCCAGCAGTTTATCGGTGCTAGGAGGAACCGGGGAGCTGTTTTTT. Its translation is CASSLSVLGGTGELFF.

The chain couples TRBV25-1 to TRBJ1-6, with a weak D call TRBD1 (5 bases). The CDR3 covers 16 residues. Germline V gene lookup returns CDR1 MGHDK and CDR2 SYGVNS. Trimming left V 3 bases short and J 6 bases short, with 15 bases between. DNA of the CDR3: TGTGCCAGCAGTGACCTAAACCCGGGGGGTAATTCACCCCTCCACTTT. Protein sequence: CASSDLNPGGNSPLHF.

This rearrangement joins TRBV6-5 to TRBJ2-2; D may be TRBD1 (5 bases). The CDR3 contains 13 residues. Per the germline V gene, CDR1 is MNHEY and CDR2 is SVGAGI. V lost 6 bases and J lost 5, with 10 bases in between. CDR3 coding DNA: TGTGCCAGCAGCCAACAGGAAACCGGGGAGCTGTTTTTT. It is translated as CASSQQETGELFF.

The chain uses TRBV5-1 and TRBJ1-2; D unclear. This CDR3 contains 15 residues. CDR1 is SGHRS and CDR2 is YFSETQ in the germline V gene. Trimming left V 0 bases short and J 4 bases short, with 13 bases between. The chain's CDR3 is CASSLDPEPFYGYTF. The CDR3 DNA follows: TGCGCCAGCAGCTTGGATCCGGAACCCTTCTATGGCTACACCTTC.